The present TCR beta chain was sequenced within a study of a mutant IDH1 vaccine in newly diagnosed glioma (dated by TCRdb to the early 2020s). At the level of the whole study: Of the approximately 34 patients who were treated, approximately 60% were male and approximately 38% were female, and the mean age was roughly 40 years. Prior to enrollment, patients had been given standard therapy consisting of radiotherapy alone, temozolomide alone, or radiochemotherapy with temozolomide, with the combination given to most patients. Six visits were used for peripheral blood collection: V03 (baseline), V05, V07, V10, V12 and V13. Longitudinal TCRB deep sequencing was done for some 25 treated patients, wherever samples were available for exploratory analyses. Paper-wide results and their limitations: Across multiple MHC alleles, vaccine-induced immune responses were seen in around 94% of patients. Pseudoprogression seemed to be unrelated to changes in the top peripheral T cell clonotypes found by TCRB sequencing. The authors stated that sample limitations prevented analyses of patient blood samples from being reproduced. Availability determined which PBMC samples were chosen for TCRB deep sequencing.

Including the terminal cysteine and phenylalanine, the CDR3 comprises 15 residues. The only DNA kept is the CDR3, 45 bases in frame from the first base. V sheds 1 base and J sheds 4 bases, leaving 14 bases between their ends. The germline V gene sets CDR1 to SNHLY and CDR2 to FYNNEI. The time point label of this sample denotes: baseline, week 1 (first vaccination visit). What this sample's treatment or condition label stands for: pre-vaccination baseline after standard-of-care therapy. Donors had newly diagnosed WHO grade 3 or 4 IDH1-mutant astrocytomas with loss of nuclear ATRX. The samples were drawn from NOA16, a multicentre, single-arm, open-label phase I trial in Germany that tested a mutant IDH1 peptide vaccine in humans for the first time. Visit V03 blood draws served as the baseline sample for immunogenicity testing. Genomic DNA for TCRB sequencing was extracted from EDTA blood using the DNeasy Blood and Tissue Kit.

Comment on this clone: The antigen it binds to is not known. No base qualities exist here, and no much larger clone lies one base off it.

Library creation used the immunoSEQ multiplex PCR assay. The hsTCRB Kit was used according to the manufacturer's protocol to amplify rearranged TCR beta chain sequences. An Illumina MiSeq was used to sequence the TCRB libraries. The paper's processing steps were these. The kit vendor's proprietary platform handled demultiplexing, trimming and gene mapping. The source is immuneACCESS, and TCRdb retained only in-frame sequences with V and J called. Part of the clones is not carried over; for the studies checked, unresolved V genes explain less than half of this, and the remainder is unexplained. The V and J calls and the clone size are those of that table, but D and trimming were determined from the DNA. The sample table contains tens of thousands of clones; only one count was recorded for roughly nine tenths of them. The top ten clonotypes cover approximately 10% of the sample.

Recombination connected TRBV2 to TRBJ2-7, and perhaps TRBD2 as D gene, on 6 matching bases. Sample: PBMCs, taken from a glioma patient treated with radiotherapy, temozolomide or both. This clonotype was obtained from a man aged 30 to 39 with glioma. Here is the DNA: TGTGCCAGCAGTGAAGTCCCGGGAGCGAGTTACGAGCAGTACTTC. It is translated as CASSEVPGASYEQYF.